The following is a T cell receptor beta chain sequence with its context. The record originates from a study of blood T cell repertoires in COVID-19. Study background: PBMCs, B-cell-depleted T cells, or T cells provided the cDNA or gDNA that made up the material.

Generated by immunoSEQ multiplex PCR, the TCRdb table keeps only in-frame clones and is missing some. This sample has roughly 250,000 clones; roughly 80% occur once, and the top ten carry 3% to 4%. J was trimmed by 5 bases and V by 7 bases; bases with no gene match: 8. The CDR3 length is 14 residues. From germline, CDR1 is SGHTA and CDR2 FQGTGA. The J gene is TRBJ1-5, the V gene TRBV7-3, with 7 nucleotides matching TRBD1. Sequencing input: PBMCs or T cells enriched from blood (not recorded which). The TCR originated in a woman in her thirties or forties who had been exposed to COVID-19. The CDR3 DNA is TGTGCCAGCACTACAGGGGCGAAAGATCAGCCCCAGCATTTT. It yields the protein CASTTGAKDQPQHF.